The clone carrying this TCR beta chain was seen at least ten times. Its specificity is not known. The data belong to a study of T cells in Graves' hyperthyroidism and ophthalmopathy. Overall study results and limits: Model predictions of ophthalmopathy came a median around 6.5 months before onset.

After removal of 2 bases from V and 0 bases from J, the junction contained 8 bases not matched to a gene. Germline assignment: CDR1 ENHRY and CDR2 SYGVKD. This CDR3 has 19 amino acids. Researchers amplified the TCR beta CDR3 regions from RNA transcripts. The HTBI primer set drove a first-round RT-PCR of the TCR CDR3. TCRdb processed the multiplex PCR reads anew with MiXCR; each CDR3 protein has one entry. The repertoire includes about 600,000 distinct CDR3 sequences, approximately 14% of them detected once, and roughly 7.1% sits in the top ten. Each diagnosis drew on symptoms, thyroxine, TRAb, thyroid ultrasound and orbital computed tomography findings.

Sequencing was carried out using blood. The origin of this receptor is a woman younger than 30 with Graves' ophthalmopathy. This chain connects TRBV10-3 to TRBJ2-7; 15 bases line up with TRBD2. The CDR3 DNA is TGTGCCATCAGTGAGACCACGGGACTAGCGGGAGGTAGCTCCTACGAGCAGTACTTC. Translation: CAISETTGLAGGSSYEQYF.